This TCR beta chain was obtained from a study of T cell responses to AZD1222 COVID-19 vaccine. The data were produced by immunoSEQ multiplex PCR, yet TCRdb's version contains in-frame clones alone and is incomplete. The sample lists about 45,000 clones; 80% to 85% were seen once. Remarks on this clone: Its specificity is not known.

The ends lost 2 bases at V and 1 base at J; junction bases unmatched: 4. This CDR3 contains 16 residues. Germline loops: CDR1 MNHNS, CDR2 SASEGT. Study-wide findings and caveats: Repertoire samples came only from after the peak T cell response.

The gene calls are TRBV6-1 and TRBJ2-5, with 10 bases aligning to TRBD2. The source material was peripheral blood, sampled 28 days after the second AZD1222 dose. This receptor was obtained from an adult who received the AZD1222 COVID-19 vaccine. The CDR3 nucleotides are TGTGCCAGCAGTGAACTAGCGGGGGTGGGCCAAGAGACCCAGTACTTC. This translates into CASSELAGVGQETQYF.